These T cell receptor beta chains were read from a single sample in a study of glioma-infiltrating T cells after dendritic cell vaccination. Sequenced by immunoSEQ multiplex PCR; TCRdb stores in-frame clones only, minus some. The sample yields roughly 100,000 clones, roughly four fifths seen once. Here the sequenced sample was blood, taken before dendritic cell vaccination. These receptor sequences come from a human donor with glioblastoma. The CDR3 runs from the conserved cysteine through the conserved F or W. The order of the fields is clone size, J gene, V gene, D gene, CDR3 DNA, CDR3 protein. The D gene is left open where the match is weak. The listing skips clone size in some rows; elsewhere it reads once, few, many or a size class.

NA | TRBJ2-1 | TRBV19 | NA | TGTGCCAGTAGTTTAGGACAGATAAAGTTCTTC | CASSLGQIKFF
NA | TRBJ2-1 | TRBV7-2 | NA | TGTGCCAGCAGCTTAGCGTGGGGACACCGGGGGGCGGATCAGTTCTTC | CASSLAWGHRGADQFF
NA | TRBJ2-4 | TRBV6-1 | TRBD1 | TGTGCCAGCAGTGATTGGACAGGGGGGAACATTCAGTACTTC | CASSDWTGGNIQYF
NA | TRBJ2-1 | TRBV7-6 | NA | TGTGCCAGCAGCTTAGCCCTACCCGTCAATGAGCAGTTCTTC | CASSLALPVNEQFF
NA | TRBJ1-1 | TRBV27 | TRBD1 | TGTGCCAGCAGGACACGGACAGGGAACACTGAAGCTTTCTTT | CASRTRTGNTEAFF
few | TRBJ1-4 | TRBV7-2 | NA | TGTGCCAGCAGGGGAGCTAATGAAAAACTGTTTTTT | CASRGANEKLFF
NA | TRBJ2-3 | TRBV9 | TRBD2 | TGTGCCAGCAGCGTCCAGGTGGATTTGGGCGGGGGTATGGATACGCAGTATTTT | CASSVQVDLGGGMDTQYF
NA | TRBJ2-7 | TRBV18 | TRBD1 | TGTGCCAGCTCACCCGGACAGGGGAGCTACGAGCAGTACTTC | CASSPGQGSYEQYF
NA | TRBJ1-6 | TRBV9 | TRBD1 | TGTGCCAGCAGCGTAGTACCAGGGGGCACTTCACCCCTCCACTTT | CASSVVPGGTSPLHF
NA | TRBJ2-2 | TRBV5-1 | NA | TGCGCCAGCAGCTTGGCCTGGACTGTGAACACCGGGGAGCTGTTTTTT | CASSLAWTVNTGELFF
few | TRBJ1-2 | TRBV11-2 | NA | TGTGCCAGCAGCTTAGTCAGGTCCTATGGCTACACCTTC | CASSLVRSYGYTF